Shown below are 27 T cell receptor beta chains from a single sample sequenced in a study of blood T cell repertoires in COVID-19 (dated by TCRdb to about 2020). The method was the immunoSEQ multiplex PCR assay. The immuneACCESS repertoire file appears here via TCRdb, limited to in-frame rearrangements. These files lack a portion of the clones; in checked studies, under half of the deficit traces to unresolved V genes, and the cause of the others is not known. For this sample the table gives about 440,000 clones, of which roughly 91% were detected only once. In total, the top ten clones hold around 4.5% of the sample. The material sequenced was peripheral blood. The source of these receptors is a woman in her 30s with acute or convalescent COVID-19.

V gene TRBV28 combines with J gene TRBJ2-1, with D tentatively TRBD2 (5 bases). Between the trimmed V and J ends, which lost 3 bases and 6 bases, there was a span of 9 bases. The CDR3 spans 13 residues. Germline V gene lookup returns CDR1 MDHEN and CDR2 SYDVKM. The CDR3 DNA reads as TGTGCCAGCAGTTTCGGGGTCTTCAATGAGCAGTTCTTC. Its translation: CASSFGVFNEQFF.

The chain couples TRBV7-9 to TRBJ2-1; 11 bases align to TRBD2. Germline V gives CDR1 SEHNR, CDR2 FQNEAQ (reference sequence). CDR3 length equals 15 residues. Trimming took 5 bases from V and 8 from J; bases not matched to a gene: 8. The CDR3 here is CASSLSGGALDEQFF. The CDR3 bases are TGTGCCAGCAGCCTTAGCGGGGGGGCCTTAGATGAGCAGTTCTTC.

The CDR3 DNA follows: TGTGCCAGCAGCTTAGGAGGGGGCCGATATTCACCCCTCCACTTT. Its translation is CASSLGGGRYSPLHF. The rearrangement uses TRBV11-2 and TRBJ1-6; 7 bases map to TRBD1. CDR1 SGHAT and CDR2 FQNNGV come from the germline V gene. This CDR3 is 15 amino acids long. The ends lost 1 base at V and 8 bases at J; junction bases unmatched: 5.

The chain links TRBV12-3 or TRBV12-4 to TRBJ1-2; possibly TRBD1 for D (5 bases). V was pared by 4 bases and J by 7 bases, with 13 bases between. The CDR3 is 13 amino acids. The CDR3 DNA is TGTGCCAGCAGTTATAGGACAAGGCGTGGCTACACCTTC. It codes for CASSYRTRRGYTF.

The chain has TRBV3-1 (or the pseudogene TRBV3-2) and TRBJ2-2; the D gene is possibly TRBD2 (5 bases). This CDR3 is built from 18 residues. CDR1 LGHDT and CDR2 YNNKEL come from the germline V gene (reference sequence). V lost 0 bases and J 4 bases, leaving 18 bases between the germline ends. CDR3 residues: CASSQDGVRFLLTGELFF. CDR3 nucleotides: TGTGCCAGCAGCCAAGACGGGGTAAGATTCTTACTCACCGGGGAGCTGTTTTTT.

This chain links TRBV5-1 with TRBJ2-7; D may be TRBD2 (5 bases). The CDR3 sequence is 15 residues long. V was trimmed by 6 bases and J by 1 base, leaving 17 bases between them. The V gene's germline CDR1 is SGHRS and CDR2 YFSETQ. CDR3 nucleotide sequence: TGCGCCAGCACCCCATTCTTGGGGAGTTCCTACGAGCAGTACTTC. It translates to CASTPFLGSSYEQYF. The variable domain in full, completed from reference TRBV5-1 and TRBJ2-7, reads KAGVTQTPRYLIKTRGQQVTLSCSPISGHRSVSWYQQTPGQGLQFLFEYFSETQRNKGNFPGRFSGRQFSNSRSEMNVSTLELGDSALYLCASTPFLGSSYEQYFGPGTRLTVT.

The chain joins TRBV9 to TRBJ2-3; 11 bases align to TRBD2. The CDR3 runs 14 residues. CDR1 is SGDLS, CDR2 YYNGEE, per germline. J was trimmed by 8 bases and V by 1 base; bases with no gene match: 3. The CDR3 region has the DNA TGTGCCAGCAGCGTACCCCTAGCGGGAGGTACGCAGTATTTT. It yields the protein CASSVPLAGGTQYF.

The V gene is TRBV4-1, the J gene TRBJ2-1; 8 bases align to TRBD2. Germline lookup yields CDR1 MGHRA and CDR2 YSYEKL. V was clipped by 1 base and J by 8 bases; unmatched bases: 13. The CDR3 length is 17 residues. The CDR3 nucleotides read TGCGCCAGCAGCCAAGTGGCTGACGGCATCGGGGGGGATGAGCAGTTCTTC. This sequence encodes CASSQVADGIGGDEQFF.

This chain links TRBV2 with TRBJ2-6; a possible D gene is TRBD2 (5 bases). The CDR3 covers 18 residues. The germline CDR1 and CDR2 sequences are SNHLY and FYNNEI. Deletions cut 2 bases from V and 0 bases from J, with 14 bases between. The CDR3 here is CASSEFGLWDSGANVLTF. The CDR3 nucleotides read TGTGCCAGCAGTGAATTCGGACTCTGGGACTCTGGGGCCAACGTCCTGACTTTC.

This clone was detected only once. The genes are TRBV5-1 and TRBJ2-7; a possible D gene is TRBD2 (6 bases). The CDR3 contains 14 residues. Germline CDR1 reads SGHRS; CDR2 reads YFSETQ. Trimming took 5 bases from V and 4 from J, leaving 16 bases between them. CDR3 DNA: TGCGCCAGCAGGTCCGAACCGGGGGTTTACGAGCAGTACTTC. This encodes CASRSEPGVYEQYF.

V and J are TRBV10-3 and TRBJ2-1, with D possibly matching TRBD2 (6 bases). V was trimmed by 0 bases and J by 12 bases, leaving 9 bases between them. The CDR3 contains 12 residues. CDR1 is ENHRY and CDR2 is SYGVKD in the germline V gene. DNA of the CDR3: TGTGCCATCAGTGAGTCGGAGGGAGGGCAGTTCTTC. Translation: CAISESEGGQFF.

This clone has just a few counts. The genes are TRBV24-1 and TRBJ1-5; possibly TRBD1 for D (6 bases). V lost 5 bases to trimming and J lost 7 bases, with 11 bases between them. Germline CDR1 KGHDR, CDR2 SFDVKD. The CDR3 spans 13 residues. CDR3 protein: CATSARGGQPQHF. The CDR3 nucleotides are TGTGCCACCAGTGCCAGGGGAGGGCAGCCCCAGCATTTT.

The chain uses TRBV2 and TRBJ1-1; TRBD1 aligns across 7 bases. This CDR3 spans 15 amino acids. Germline loops: CDR1 SNHLY, CDR2 FYNNEI. Trimming removed 8 bases from V and 5 bases from J; junction bases left unmatched: 14. The CDR3 region has the DNA TGTGCCAGCCAGGGACAGCTCCTACGGGGGACTGAAGCTTTCTTT. It is translated as CASQGQLLRGTEAFF.

The rearrangement joins TRBV7-2 to TRBJ2-3; 12 bases agree with TRBD2. Germline V CDR1 and CDR2: SGHTA, FQGNSA. J lost 10 bases, V lost 1 base, and 6 bases had no gene match. CDR3 size: 15 residues. The CDR3 coding sequence is TGTGCCAGCAGCTTAGGACTAGCGGGGGCCGACCCGCAGTATTTT. Protein sequence: CASSLGLAGADPQYF.

The CDR3, as DNA: TGTGCCACCTCCAGGGCTACCATGAACACTGAAGCTTTCTTT. Translating gives CATSRATMNTEAFF. The chain is built from TRBV18 and TRBJ1-1, with D possibly being TRBD1 (5 bases). CDR3 length: 14 residues. The germline CDR1 and CDR2 sequences are KGHSH and LQKENI. Trimming left V 10 bases short and J 0 bases short, with 15 bases between.

The J gene is TRBJ1-5, the V gene TRBV30, with TRBD1 identical over 12 bases. CDR1 and CDR2 from the germline V gene are GTSNPN and SVGIG (reference sequence). Trimming removed 1 base from V and 4 bases from J; junction bases left unmatched: 2. The CDR3 loop spans 15 amino acids. The CDR3 sequence is CAWSGGQGANQPQHF. CDR3 in DNA: TGTGCCTGGAGTGGGGGACAGGGGGCGAATCAGCCCCAGCATTTT.

This clone was picked up a small number of times. A clone one base away is much larger, so this may be a read error. The gene calls are TRBV2 and TRBJ1-1; 11 nucleotides align to TRBD1. The CDR3 covers 13 residues. Germline CDR1 SNHLY, CDR2 FYNNEI. V was pared by 6 bases and J by 4 bases, with 1 base of the junction left unmatched. This CDR3 is CASRDRGPTEAFF. CDR3 sequence (DNA): TGTGCCAGCAGGGACAGGGGGCCCACTGAAGCTTTCTTT. The whole variable domain, remainder taken from reference TRBV2 and TRBJ1-1, is EPEVTQTPSHQVTQMGQEVILRCVPISNHLYFYWYRQILGQKVEFLVSFYNNEISEKSEIFDDQFSVERPDGSNFTLKIRSTKLEDSAMYFCASRDRGPTEAFFGQGTRLTVV.

This clone was seen a few times. This chain uses TRBV5-5 with TRBJ1-6; D not resolved. Germline values: CDR1 SGHKS, CDR2 YYEKEE (reference sequence). The V end was cut by 2 bases, the J end by 10 bases, with 19 bases between. This CDR3 comprises 16 residues. The CDR3 reads CASSFTSSGVGSPLHF. The CDR3 DNA follows: TGTGCCAGCAGCTTCACCTCGTCCGGGGTTGGATCACCCCTCCACTTT.

The V and J genes are TRBV9 and TRBJ1-2; 11 bases map to TRBD1. CDR1 is SGDLS, CDR2 YYNGEE, per germline. V lost 2 bases, J lost 3 bases, and 3 bases stayed unmatched. This CDR3 region has 15 residues. Here the CDR3 reads CASSVGTGGDYGYTF. DNA for the CDR3: TGTGCCAGCAGCGTTGGGACAGGGGGGGACTATGGCTACACCTTC. The full variable domain, rest sourced from reference TRBV9 and TRBJ1-2, is DSGVTQTPKHLITATGQRVTLRCSPRSGDLSVYWYQQSLDQGLQFLIQYYNGEERAKGNILERFSAQQFPDLHSELNLSSLELGDSALYFCASSVGTGGDYGYTFGSGTRLTVV.

The gene calls are TRBV6-5 and TRBJ2-7; D may be TRBD2 (6 bases). The CDR3 loop spans 15 amino acids. Trimming shortened V by 5 bases and J by 6 bases, and 20 bases separated the two germline ends. CDR1 is MNHEY and CDR2 is SVGAGI in the germline V gene. This chain's CDR3 is CASSTRDSPILEQYF. DNA of the CDR3: TGTGCCAGCAGTACTCGGGACTCCCCCATTCTCGAGCAGTACTTC.

The chain couples TRBV12-3 or TRBV12-4 to TRBJ2-1, with D hard to call. This CDR3 is built from 11 residues. Deletions cut 7 bases from V and 5 bases from J, with 6 bases between. CDR3 nucleotides: TGTGCCAGCACAACAGACAATGAGCAGTTCTTC. Translation: CASTTDNEQFF.

This clone has a handful of counts. The chain carries TRBV5-4 and TRBJ2-7, with 8 bases lining up with TRBD1. The CDR3 runs to 13 residues. Germline V CDR1 and CDR2: SGHNT, YYREEE (reference sequence). With 7 bases clipped from V and 7 bases from J, the junction kept 10 bases outside the gene matches. This chain's CDR3 is CASRPDRVGEQYF. The CDR3 nucleotides read TGTGCCAGCCGGCCGGACAGGGTGGGGGAGCAGTACTTC.

The V call is TRBV5-1, the J call TRBJ2-3; TRBD2 agrees at 8 bases. CDR3 length: 14 residues. Germline loops: CDR1 SGHRS, CDR2 YFSETQ. With V trimmed by 3 bases and J by 6 bases, 6 bases remained unmatched. The CDR3 DNA follows: TGCGCCAGCAGCTCCGGGACTAGTTCTGATACGCAGTATTTT. Amino acid sequence: CASSSGTSSDTQYF. Full variable domain (missing parts from reference TRBV5-1 and TRBJ2-3): KAGVTQTPRYLIKTRGQQVTLSCSPISGHRSVSWYQQTPGQGLQFLFEYFSETQRNKGNFPGRFSGRQFSNSRSEMNVSTLELGDSALYLCASSSGTSSDTQYFGPGTRLTVL.

The chain recombines TRBV6-5 with TRBJ2-7; the D gene is possibly TRBD1 (5 bases). CDR1 and CDR2 (germline): MNHEY, SVGAGI. Trimming took 0 bases from V and 1 from J, leaving 10 bases between them. The length of the CDR3 is 15 residues. CDR3 bases: TGTGCCAGCAGTTACTCAGCAGGGTGGTCCTACGAGCAGTACTTC. This codes for CASSYSAGWSYEQYF.

In its sample, this clone was seen a few times. The V and J genes are TRBV27 and TRBJ2-6; 8 nucleotides match TRBD1. Germline values: CDR1 MNHEY, CDR2 SMNVEV (reference sequence). This CDR3 comprises 17 residues. Trimming removed 5 bases from V and 0 bases from J; junction bases left unmatched: 6. The CDR3 DNA is TGTGCCAGCAGTCGGACAGGGAGAGACTCTGGGGCCAACGTCCTGACTTTC. Translation: CASSRTGRDSGANVLTF.

The count of this clone is one. The rearrangement joins TRBV6-5 to TRBJ1-1; 7 bases are shared with TRBD1. V was pared by 2 bases and J by 2 bases, with 5 bases of the junction left unmatched. Germline loops: CDR1 MNHEY, CDR2 SVGAGI. CDR3 size: 15 residues. The CDR3, as DNA: TGTGCCAGCAGTTACGATAGGGGGCGAAACACTGAAGCTTTCTTT. It encodes CASSYDRGRNTEAFF.

The V and J genes are TRBV7-2 and TRBJ2-2; 10 bases are a match to TRBD1. The V gene's germline CDR1 is SGHTA and CDR2 FQGNSA. V was clipped by 5 bases and J by 5 bases; unmatched bases: 14. This CDR3 is built from 18 residues. CDR3 amino acids: CASSQRGRTGGRTGELFF. The CDR3 DNA sequence: TGTGCCAGCAGCCAACGGGGGAGGACAGGGGGTAGGACCGGGGAGCTGTTTTTT. Together with reference TRBV7-2 and TRBJ2-2, the CDR3 gives the full variable domain: GAGVSQSPSNKVTEKGKDVELRCDPISGHTALYWYRQSLGQGLEFLIYFQGNSAPDKSGLPSDRFSAERTGGSVSTLTIQRTQQEDSAVYLCASSQRGRTGGRTGELFFGEGSRLTVL.